This record covers a single T cell receptor (beta chain). Germline V gene data show CDR1 as KGHSH and CDR2 as LQKENI. The CDR3 is made up of 16 amino acids. The V gene lost 2 bases and the J gene lost 2 bases, with 14 bases spanning the gap. With random hexamers, reverse transcription was performed on roughly 0.5 to 1 ug of RNA. Each CDR3 protein is one row after TCRdb ran MiXCR on the immunoSEQ multiplex PCR reads. The sample lists some 450,000 distinct CDR3 sequences; around 83% were seen once. This specimen belongs to a study of CD8 T cells in Susac syndrome. V usage is TRBV18 and J usage is TRBJ2-3, with D tentatively TRBD2 (6 bases). This sequence originates from a human donor with multiple sclerosis. The specimen was CD8+ T cells from PBMCs. Written as DNA, the CDR3 is TGTGCCAGCTCACCAGTTCGGGGACTCCCCACAGATACGCAGTATTTT. Protein sequence: CASSPVRGLPTDTQYF.